The 29 T cell receptor beta chains given below trace back to one sample, sequenced in a study of blood T cell repertoires in COVID-19. This table comes from immunoSEQ multiplex PCR, and its TCRdb copy is limited to in-frame clones, with some not included. The profile shows over 350,000 clones, around 87% of them singletons. Sequenced sample: PBMCs or T cells enriched from blood (not recorded which). The receptors shown here come from a woman aged 45-65 years who had recovered from COVID-19.

The chain is built from TRBV4-3 and TRBJ2-7, with 10 nucleotides matching TRBD1. The CDR3 is made up of 16 amino acids. Unmatched junction bases numbered 6, after V lost 0 bases and J lost 4 bases. Germline V gene lookup returns CDR1 LGHNA and CDR2 YSLEER. CDR3 nucleotides: TGCGCCAGCAGCCAAGATCGTGGGACAGGGGATTACGAGCAGTACTTC. Translation: CASSQDRGTGDYEQYF.

This clone was seen once. The chain uses TRBV5-1 and TRBJ1-4; 8 bases fit TRBD1. Germline trimming cut 5 bases from V and 7 bases from J; bases unmatched to any gene: 7. There are 14 residues in the CDR3. The germline V gene has CDR1 SGHRS and CDR2 YFSETQ. CDR3 DNA sequence: TGCGCCAGCAGGGCCGGGACAGGCGGTGAAAAACTGTTTTTT. Protein product: CASRAGTGGEKLFF.

This clone was observed once. The rearrangement joins TRBV5-1 to TRBJ1-5; a possible D gene is TRBD1 (5 bases). The length of the CDR3 is 16 residues. Trimming removed 4 bases at V and 2 bases at J, with 16 bases between. Germline V gene data show CDR1 as SGHRS and CDR2 as YFSETQ. CDR3 in DNA: TGCGCCAGCAGCCTTGGGACCCGGGAGGGCAATCAGCCCCAGCATTTT. It translates to CASSLGTREGNQPQHF. The full variable domain, rest sourced from reference TRBV5-1 and TRBJ1-5, is KAGVTQTPRYLIKTRGQQVTLSCSPISGHRSVSWYQQTPGQGLQFLFEYFSETQRNKGNFPGRFSGRQFSNSRSEMNVSTLELGDSALYLCASSLGTREGNQPQHFGDGTRLSIL.

The chain combines TRBV14 with TRBJ2-3; D is unresolved. V was cut by 4 bases and J by 1 base, with 6 bases left in between. The CDR3 is 13 amino acids. The germline CDR1 and CDR2 sequences are SGHDN and FVKESK. CDR3 in DNA: TGTGCCAGCAGCCTCTCTGGCACAGATACGCAGTATTTT. Translating it yields CASSLSGTDTQYF.

The chain's CDR3 is CASSAITDHSSYNSPLHF. The CDR3 region has the DNA TGTGCCAGCAGTGCTATAACCGACCACAGCTCCTATAATTCACCCCTCCACTTT. The chain has TRBV2 and TRBJ1-6, with D unclear. The CDR3 covers 18 residues. Trimming cost V 4 bases and J 0 bases, with 16 bases left between them. Germline CDR1 and CDR2: SNHLY and FYNNEI.

The chain combines TRBV7-9 with TRBJ2-7, with 7 bases lining up with TRBD1. The trim removed 4 bases at V and 4 bases at J, leaving 4 bases unmatched. The germline V gene encodes CDR1 SEHNR and CDR2 FQNEAQ (reference sequence). This CDR3 has 13 residues. The DNA for the CDR3 is TGTGCCAGCAGCTCCCGGGACAGATACGAGCAGTACTTC. Its translation is CASSSRDRYEQYF.

This chain uses TRBV15 with TRBJ1-1; D perhaps matches TRBD1 (6 bases). V was clipped by 2 bases and J by 1 base, with 11 bases between them. The length of the CDR3 is 15 residues. Germline values: CDR1 LNHNV, CDR2 YYDKDF (reference sequence). Here the CDR3 reads CATSRPRGKNTEAFF. The CDR3 region has the DNA TGTGCCACCAGCAGACCCAGGGGTAAGAACACTGAAGCTTTCTTT.

The chain is built from TRBV6-5 and TRBJ1-1; TRBD1 agrees at 7 bases. V gave up 4 bases and J gave up 1 base; unmatched junction bases: 6. The CDR3 is 15 amino acids. From germline, CDR1 is MNHEY and CDR2 SVGAGI. This CDR3 is CASSFTGVANTEAFF. The CDR3 coding sequence is TGTGCCAGCAGTTTTACAGGGGTTGCGAACACTGAAGCTTTCTTT.

CDR3 region: CASSLAQEQETQYF. The CDR3 DNA follows: TGTGCCAGCAGCTTGGCTCAGGAACAAGAGACCCAGTACTTC. The chain couples TRBV5-6 to TRBJ2-5; no clear D. Trimming shortened V by 0 bases and J by 2 bases, and 8 bases separated the two germline ends. From germline, CDR1 is SGHDT and CDR2 YYEEEE. The CDR3 length is 14 residues.

The chain links TRBV3-1 (or the pseudogene TRBV3-2) to TRBJ2-7; no clear D gene. CDR1 and CDR2 (germline): LGHDT, YNNKEL (reference sequence). The CDR3 is 12 amino acids. V lost 5 bases and J 3 bases, leaving 8 bases between the germline ends. The CDR3: CASSIGGYEQYF. CDR3 sequence (DNA): TGTGCCAGCAGCATCGGTGGCTACGAGCAGTACTTC.

J is TRBJ2-1 and V is TRBV3-1 (or the pseudogene TRBV3-2); unclear D gene. The germline V and J ends were trimmed by 1 base and 6 bases, with 13 bases remaining between them. Germline V CDR1 and CDR2: LGHDT, YNNKEL (reference sequence). This CDR3 region has 15 residues. The CDR3 is CASSQGPGILNEQFF. CDR3 nucleotide sequence: TGTGCCAGCAGCCAAGGGCCGGGTATCCTCAATGAGCAGTTCTTC.

The chain has TRBV28 and TRBJ1-5; TRBD1 matches at 9 bases. The germline gives CDR1 MDHEN, CDR2 SYDVKM. Trimming removed 5 bases from V and 6 bases from J; junction bases left unmatched: 8. This CDR3 is built from 15 residues. The CDR3 loop reads CASSKRQGVGQPQHF. CDR3 DNA: TGTGCCAGCAGTAAGAGACAGGGGGTGGGTCAGCCCCAGCATTTT. Full variable domain (missing parts from reference TRBV28 and TRBJ1-5): DVKVTQSSRYLVKRTGEKVFLECVQDMDHENMFWYRQDPGLGLRLIYFSYDVKMKEKGDIPEGYSVSREKKERFSLILESASTNQTSMYLCASSKRQGVGQPQHFGDGTRLSIL.

The chain couples TRBV3-1 (or the pseudogene TRBV3-2) to TRBJ1-5; D uncertain. This CDR3 is built from 16 residues. CDR1 and CDR2 (germline): LGHDT, YNNKEL (reference sequence). The V end was cut by 3 bases, the J end by 2 bases, with 14 bases between. The CDR3 coding sequence is TGTGCCAGCAGCCACCCTAATGCTCGGGGCAATCAGCCCCAGCATTTT. Its protein is CASSHPNARGNQPQHF.

The rearrangement joins TRBV7-2 to TRBJ2-5, with D tentatively TRBD1 (5 bases). This CDR3 is 12 amino acids long. The germline V gene encodes CDR1 SGHTA and CDR2 FQGNSA. Trimming cost V 3 bases and J 5 bases, with 7 bases left between them. The CDR3 DNA reads TGTGCCAGCAGCTTTTCAGGGGAGACCCAGTACTTC. Its protein is CASSFSGETQYF.

This chain joins TRBV6-5 and TRBJ2-7; 8 bases line up with TRBD1. The CDR3 spans 14 residues. V gave up 6 bases and J gave up 3 bases; unmatched junction bases: 7. Per the germline V gene, CDR1 is MNHEY and CDR2 is SVGAGI. CDR3 nucleotide sequence: TGTGCCAGCAGCACCTCAGGGGGCTACTACGAGCAGTACTTC. It translates to CASSTSGGYYEQYF.

The rearrangement links TRBV2 to TRBJ2-1; 7 bases are shared with TRBD2. The CDR3 runs to 15 residues. Germline CDR1 reads SNHLY; CDR2 reads FYNNEI. The trim removed 6 bases at V and 2 bases at J, leaving 7 bases unmatched. This CDR3 is CASRREGIAYNEQFF. The CDR3 region has the DNA TGTGCCAGCAGGAGGGAGGGGATTGCCTACAATGAGCAGTTCTTC.

The rearrangement uses TRBV19 and TRBJ1-5; D remains unclear. Deletions cut 4 bases from V and 6 bases from J, with 13 bases between. Germline CDR1 is LNHDA and CDR2 is SQIVND (reference sequence). This CDR3 is 14 amino acids long. The DNA for the CDR3 is TGTGCCAGTAGTACCAAAGGAGGAGGTCAGCCCCAGCATTTT. Encoded protein: CASSTKGGGQPQHF.

The chain employs TRBV2 and TRBJ2-2; maybe TRBD2 (6 bases). Germline V gene sequence: CDR1 SNHLY, CDR2 FYNNEI. V was clipped by 8 bases and J by 1 base, with 8 bases between them. This CDR3 has 13 residues. The CDR3 DNA follows: TGTGCCAGCTCCGGGGGGAACACCGGGGAGCTGTTTTTT. Protein product: CASSGGNTGELFF. The full variable domain, with the rest looked up from reference TRBV2 and TRBJ2-2, is EPEVTQTPSHQVTQMGQEVILRCVPISNHLYFYWYRQILGQKVEFLVSFYNNEISEKSEIFDDQFSVERPDGSNFTLKIRSTKLEDSAMYFCASSGGNTGELFFGEGSRLTVL.

The chain couples TRBV24-1 to TRBJ2-2, with 9 bases that match TRBD1. V trimming: 7 bases; J trimming: 1 base; junction bases outside the gene matches: 0. Germline CDR1 KGHDR, CDR2 SFDVKD. The CDR3 runs 14 residues. The CDR3, as DNA: TGTGCCACCAGGGGACAGGGGAACACCGGGGAGCTGTTTTTT. It codes for CATRGQGNTGELFF.

In the case of this clone: Germline is not matched at one junction end, which may reflect a read error. The chain couples TRBV13 to TRBJ2-7, with a weak D call TRBD2 (8 bases). Germline CDR1 is PRHDT and CDR2 is FYEKMQ (reference sequence). CDR3 size: 14 residues. The CDR3 reads CARSRGAGGYEQYF. CDR3 bases: TGTGCCCGCAGCAGGGGGGCGGGGGGCTACGAGCAGTACTTC.

The rearrangement uses TRBV7-6 and TRBJ2-7; 8 bases match TRBD1. Germline V gene lookup returns CDR1 SGHVS and CDR2 FNYEAQ. J gave up 2 bases and V 5 bases, and 8 bases lay outside the gene matches. The CDR3 has 15 amino acids. The CDR3 loop is CASSPRQGNAYEQYF. In DNA, the CDR3 is TGTGCCAGCAGCCCCCGACAGGGGAATGCCTACGAGCAGTACTTC. Based on the CDR3 plus reference TRBV7-6 and TRBJ2-7, the full variable domain is GAGVSQSPRYKVTKRGQDVALRCDPISGHVSLYWYRQALGQGPEFLTYFNYEAQQDKSGLPNDRFSAERPEGSISTLTIQRTEQRDSAMYRCASSPRQGNAYEQYFGPGTRLTVT.

The chain combines TRBV7-9 with TRBJ1-4; D possibly corresponds to TRBD1 (5 bases). CDR1 is SEHNR and CDR2 is FQNEAQ in the germline V gene (reference sequence). Between the trimmed V and J ends, which lost 5 bases and 0 bases, there was a span of 16 bases. The CDR3 is 17 amino acids. For the CDR3, the DNA is TGTGCCAGCAGCAATCCAGACCAGGGAACAACTAATGAAAAACTGTTTTTT. Translating gives CASSNPDQGTTNEKLFF.

The chain uses TRBV5-5 and TRBJ1-5; 9 bases are shared with TRBD1. The CDR3 sequence is 17 residues long. Germline lookup yields CDR1 SGHKS and CDR2 YYEKEE (reference sequence). Losses at the gene ends were 3 bases for V and 1 base for J; bases not matched to a gene: 8. This CDR3 is CASSYGTGIWSNQPQHF. In DNA form, the CDR3 reads TGTGCCAGCAGCTACGGGACAGGGATTTGGAGCAATCAGCCCCAGCATTTT.

This sequence joins TRBV7-8 and TRBJ1-1, with D possibly matching TRBD1 (6 bases). The germline V and J ends were trimmed by 5 bases and 4 bases, with 11 bases remaining between them. This CDR3 contains 13 residues. CDR1 and CDR2 (germline): SGHVS, FQNEAQ. The CDR3 DNA follows: TGTGCCAGCAGCGAAGGACAGTTCACTGAAGCTTTCTTT. Amino acid sequence: CASSEGQFTEAFF.

The rearrangement links TRBV5-4 to TRBJ1-2, with TRBD1 matching 7 bases. This CDR3 has 16 amino acids. The ends lost 0 bases at V and 2 bases at J; junction bases unmatched: 7. Germline CDR1 SGHNT, CDR2 YYREEE (reference sequence). DNA of the CDR3: TGTGCCAGCAGCTTGGCGCCAGGACAGGCAAACTATGGCTACACCTTC. Translated: CASSLAPGQANYGYTF.

This clone was found once. This chain's CDR3 is CASSLEVYFGTGGQETQYF. The CDR3 DNA sequence: TGTGCCAGCAGCTTGGAGGTTTATTTCGGGACAGGGGGCCAAGAGACCCAGTACTTC. The chain is built from TRBV5-8 and TRBJ2-5; TRBD1 matches at 11 bases. V was clipped by 0 bases and J by 1 base; unmatched bases: 11. CDR1 SGHTS and CDR2 YDEGEE come from the germline V gene. The CDR3 consists of 19 residues.

This sequence joins TRBV5-6 and TRBJ1-2, with a tentative D call TRBD1 (5 bases). Trimming removed 6 bases at V and 0 bases at J, with 9 bases between. The CDR3 loop spans 13 amino acids. The V gene's germline CDR1 is SGHDT and CDR2 YYEEEE. CDR3 coding DNA: TGTGCCAGCAACAGGCAAGCTAACTATGGCTACACCTTC. It translates to CASNRQANYGYTF.

The chain carries TRBV24-1 and TRBJ2-3; 7 bases are shared with TRBD2. Germline V gene sequence: CDR1 KGHDR, CDR2 SFDVKD. With 1 base clipped from V and 0 bases from J, the junction kept 9 bases outside the gene matches. The CDR3 is 18 residues long. The CDR3 protein is CATSDFRPSGDSTDTQYF. The CDR3 DNA follows: TGTGCCACCAGTGATTTTAGGCCCAGCGGGGATAGCACAGATACGCAGTATTTT.

The chain carries TRBV15 and TRBJ1-1; a weak D match, TRBD1 (5 bases). In germline, CDR1 is LNHNV, CDR2 YYDKDF (reference sequence). Between the trimmed V and J ends, which lost 6 bases and 2 bases, there was a span of 10 bases. The CDR3 runs to 13 residues. The CDR3 spells CATRPGGNTEAFF. The CDR3 DNA follows: TGTGCCACCAGACCCGGGGGAAACACTGAAGCTTTCTTT.